This TCR beta chain stems from a study of shared clonotypes between healthy human individuals. As to this clone: Antigen unknown. The same CDR3 arises from other DNA sequences in this sample as well.

Clones were sequenced by immunoSEQ multiplex PCR, and TCRdb holds only the in-frame ones, with some missing. The repertoire consists of about 2.1 million clones, with around 93% occurring once and the leading ten covering 1.5% to 2%. Positive CCR7 selection of CD45RO-negative cells yielded the naive CD8 cells, and terminally differentiated effector memory CD45RA+ cells were excluded. Findings and caveats of the study: Larger richness was generally estimated for naive than memory subsets. Sampling covered nothing but blood. Tissue TCR repertoires likely differ from those found in blood. Rarefaction revealed incomplete sorted-subset sequencing despite large depth.

Per the germline V gene, CDR1 is MGHRA and CDR2 is YSYEKL. The CDR3 spans 15 residues. Trimming left V 0 bases short and J 2 bases short, with 8 bases between. The sequencing sample was made of naive CD8+ T cells from PBMCs. The gene calls are TRBV4-1 and TRBJ1-5, with a weak D call TRBD1 (6 bases). This receptor was obtained from a man between 18 and 29 years old in good health. Some clones in this sample may be carry-over from other donors' samples. CDR3 protein: CASSQERGGNQPQHF. The CDR3 DNA reads as TGCGCCAGCAGCCAAGAGAGGGGGGGCAATCAGCCCCAGCATTTT.